This T cell receptor beta chain was profiled in a study of OX40 agonist ivuxolimab in advanced cancers. The overall study: Clinicians treated patients with ivuxolimab, an agonistic anti-OX40 (CD134) antibody. Past anti-PD-1, anti-PD-L1 or anti-CTLA-4 therapy was accepted, and 30% to 45% had received some. Study-wide findings and caveats: Relatively little clonal expansion, among the lowest observed, appeared in partial responders at 0.1-3.0 mg/kg.

Using immunoSEQ multiplex PCR, the repertoire was profiled, and TCRdb retains in-frame clones only, with some absent. The profile covers approximately 79,000 clones, with about 89% appearing a single time and 0.45% to 0.55% taken by the ten largest. V was pared by 6 bases and J by 10 bases, with 7 bases of the junction left unmatched. Per germline, CDR1 MRHNA and CDR2 SNTAGT. This CDR3 spans 14 amino acids. Details on this clone: Its antigen is not known.

Sequencing used CD4+ or CD8+ T cells sorted from blood, obtained in a trial of the OX40 agonist ivuxolimab. J is TRBJ2-1 and V is TRBV6-4, with TRBD2 matching over 12 bases. This TCR was sampled from an adult with an advanced solid tumor such as melanoma, head and neck, liver or kidney cancer. The CDR3 is CASRPSGGAGEQFF. CDR3 sequence (DNA): TGTGCCAGCAGACCTAGCGGGGGGGCCGGGGAGCAGTTCTTC.